Below are 16 T cell receptor beta chains sequenced from a single sample in a study of beta chain features in type 1 diabetes. The study reverse transcribed the entire isolated RNA, so it sequenced expressed TCRB transcripts. The protocol was immunoSEQ multiplex PCR, while the TCRdb copy is restricted to in-frame clones and leaves out a portion. The sample lists some 350,000 clones, 9.6% occurring once. The antigens for these receptors are not known. Findings and limits, study-wide: Patients with Type 1 diabetes showed moderately but significantly shorter TCRB CDR3s in all four CD4+ subsets.

The sequenced sample was central memory CD4+ T cells from blood. All receptors come from a man aged 25-40 years with type 1 diabetes.

V usage is TRBV11-3 and J usage is TRBJ2-7, with D possibly TRBD2 on 5 matching bases. The V end lost 1 base, the J end lost 4 bases, and 11 bases lay between the germline ends. The CDR3 sequence is 14 residues long. Per germline, CDR1 SGHNT and CDR2 YENEEA. CDR3 residues: CASSLVSRRYEQYF. CDR3 DNA: TGTGCCAGCAGCTTAGTGAGCAGGAGGTACGAGCAGTACTTC. Full variable domain (missing parts from reference TRBV11-3 and TRBJ2-7): EAGVVQSPRYKIIEKKQPVAFWCNPISGHNTLYWYLQNLGQGPELLIRYENEEAVDDSQLPKDRFSAERLKGVDSTLKIQPAELGDSAVYLCASSLVSRRYEQYFGPGTRLTVT.

This rearrangement joins TRBV14 to TRBJ2-1, with 7 bases identical to TRBD2. J was trimmed by 0 bases and V by 0 bases; bases with no gene match: 11. CDR1 is SGHDN, CDR2 FVKESK, per germline. There are 19 residues in the CDR3. DNA for the CDR3: TGTGCCAGCAGCCAAGACGAGCTAGCGGAAAAAAGCTCCTACAATGAGCAGTTCTTC. As protein: CASSQDELAEKSSYNEQFF.

CDR3 sequence: CASSLGQGVTDTQYF. In nucleotides, the CDR3 is TGTGCCAGCTCGCTAGGACAGGGGGTCACAGATACGCAGTATTTT. The chain couples TRBV18 to TRBJ2-3; TRBD1 agrees at 10 bases. There are 15 residues in the CDR3. Germline CDR1 is KGHSH and CDR2 is LQKENI. V lost 6 bases, J lost 2 bases, and 5 bases stayed unmatched.

This clone was picked up many times. V and J are TRBV28 and TRBJ2-7; D is unclear. The V gene's germline CDR1 is MDHEN and CDR2 SYDVKM. V was trimmed by 6 bases and J by 3 bases, leaving 6 bases between them. The CDR3 length is 11 residues. For the CDR3, the DNA is TGTGCCAGCAGAGCGAACTACGAGCAGTACTTC. It translates to CASRANYEQYF.

V is TRBV2 and J is TRBJ1-5; 7 bases are a match to TRBD1. The V gene's germline CDR1 is SNHLY and CDR2 FYNNEI. The CDR3 is made up of 14 amino acids. J was trimmed by 3 bases and V by 6 bases; bases with no gene match: 5. The CDR3 protein is CASSRQGINQPQHF. The CDR3 nucleotides read TGTGCCAGCAGCCGACAGGGAATCAATCAGCCCCAGCATTTT.

This clone has only a few counts. The genes are TRBV27 and TRBJ2-7; D possibly corresponds to TRBD1 (6 bases). In germline, CDR1 is MNHEY, CDR2 SMNVEV (reference sequence). The CDR3 loop spans 15 amino acids. With 5 bases removed from V and 0 bases from J, the gap between germline ends came to 14 bases. CDR3 nucleotide sequence: TGTGCCAGCAGTAACAGGGACGCGAGCTCCTACGAGCAGTACTTC. Translated: CASSNRDASSYEQYF.

The rearrangement joins TRBV28 to TRBJ2-7; possible D gene TRBD2, 5 bases. Trimming stripped 5 bases from V and 1 base from J, with 18 bases between. Germline-derived CDR1 and CDR2 are MDHEN and SYDVKM. This CDR3 spans 16 amino acids. Here the CDR3 DNA reads TGTGCCAGCAGTCCGGCCGGTCGCGGCGGGTCCTACGAGCAGTACTTC. Translation gives CASSPAGRGGSYEQYF.

This clone was seen only a few times. The chain combines TRBV11-2 with TRBJ2-3; 7 nucleotides line up with TRBD1. The CDR3 is 17 residues long. V trimming: 5 bases; J trimming: 3 bases; junction bases outside the gene matches: 14. Germline V gene data show CDR1 as SGHAT and CDR2 as FQNNGV. The CDR3 is CASSRRAGQVGTDTQYF. The DNA for the CDR3 is TGTGCCAGCAGCCGGCGGGCTGGACAGGTCGGGACAGATACGCAGTATTTT.

This clone turned up a few times. The chain has TRBV27 and TRBJ2-3; D might be TRBD1 or TRBD2, each matching 5 bases. V was trimmed by 6 bases and J by 2 bases, leaving 9 bases between them. The germline CDR1 and CDR2 sequences are MNHEY and SMNVEV (reference sequence). The CDR3 consists of 13 residues. The CDR3 region is CASRRGTTDTQYF. The CDR3 region has the DNA TGTGCCAGCAGACGGGGCACCACAGATACGCAGTATTTT.

This clone appeared a few times. The J gene is TRBJ1-2, the V gene TRBV5-1, with D hard to call. CDR3 length: 13 amino acids. CDR1 is SGHRS and CDR2 is YFSETQ in the germline V gene. V was pared by 4 bases and J by 6 bases, with 13 bases between. Here the CDR3 reads CASSLGLYDGYTF. The CDR3 DNA is TGCGCCAGCAGCCTGGGCCTTTATGATGGCTACACCTTC. The full variable domain, its missing parts supplied by reference TRBV5-1 and TRBJ1-2, is KAGVTQTPRYLIKTRGQQVTLSCSPISGHRSVSWYQQTPGQGLQFLFEYFSETQRNKGNFPGRFSGRQFSNSRSEMNVSTLELGDSALYLCASSLGLYDGYTFGSGTRLTVV.

A few counts support this clone. The chain employs TRBV6-6 and TRBJ2-5; D gene ambiguous. V shed 10 bases and J shed 3 bases, with 15 bases lying between them. CDR1 MNHNY and CDR2 SVGAGI come from the germline V gene (reference sequence). This CDR3 is 13 amino acids long. The CDR3 coding sequence is TGTGCCACTCGAGCCCAATCCGAAGAGACCCAGTACTTC. It encodes CATRAQSEETQYF.

This clone was seen a few times. The CDR3 here is CASSPRDSYTGELFF. The CDR3, as DNA: TGTGCCAGCAGTCCCCGGGACAGCTACACCGGGGAGCTGTTTTTT. The J gene is TRBJ2-2, the V gene TRBV27; TRBD1 matches 7 bases. This CDR3 is 15 amino acids long. Germline CDR1 and CDR2: MNHEY and SMNVEV (reference sequence). V lost 5 bases to trimming and J lost 3 bases; unmatched junction nucleotides: 6.

This clone has more than one count but fewer than ten. This chain links TRBV28 with TRBJ1-3, with unresolved D. V lost 4 bases and J 0 bases, leaving 7 bases between the germline ends. CDR1 and CDR2 (germline): MDHEN, SYDVKM. This CDR3 has 14 residues. The CDR3 coding sequence is TGTGCCAGCAGTTCGGGAGCCTCTGGAAACACCATATATTTT. This gives the protein CASSSGASGNTIYF.

The CDR3 coding sequence is TGTGCCAGTCGGGACAGCGCTAACTATGGCTACACCTTC. This codes for CASRDSANYGYTF. The chain has TRBV10-3 and TRBJ1-2; 7 nucleotides align to TRBD1. V shed 10 bases, J shed 0 bases, and the junction held 5 bases outside the gene matches. The CDR3 spans 13 residues. The germline CDR1 and CDR2 sequences are ENHRY and SYGVKD.

In its sample, this clone was seen a few times. The identical CDR3 is also encoded by other nucleotide sequences in the sample. The chain has TRBV5-1 and TRBJ2-1; 14 bases match TRBD2. Germline CDR1 is SGHRS and CDR2 is YFSETQ. V shed 3 bases, J shed 3 bases, and the junction held 2 bases outside the gene matches. The CDR3 has 16 residues. Here the CDR3 reads CASSSGLAGGYNEQFF. The CDR3 region has the DNA TGCGCCAGCAGCTCAGGACTAGCGGGAGGCTACAATGAGCAGTTCTTC.

This sequence joins TRBV28 and TRBJ2-7, with 7 bases fitting TRBD2. The V segment lost 2 bases and the J segment 2 bases; nucleotides outside the gene matches: 6. Germline V CDR1 and CDR2: MDHEN, SYDVKM. This CDR3 is 15 amino acids long. In nucleotides, the CDR3 is TGTGCCAGCAGTTTAATTCCTAGCGGAGCCTACGAGCAGTACTTC. Its translation: CASSLIPSGAYEQYF.